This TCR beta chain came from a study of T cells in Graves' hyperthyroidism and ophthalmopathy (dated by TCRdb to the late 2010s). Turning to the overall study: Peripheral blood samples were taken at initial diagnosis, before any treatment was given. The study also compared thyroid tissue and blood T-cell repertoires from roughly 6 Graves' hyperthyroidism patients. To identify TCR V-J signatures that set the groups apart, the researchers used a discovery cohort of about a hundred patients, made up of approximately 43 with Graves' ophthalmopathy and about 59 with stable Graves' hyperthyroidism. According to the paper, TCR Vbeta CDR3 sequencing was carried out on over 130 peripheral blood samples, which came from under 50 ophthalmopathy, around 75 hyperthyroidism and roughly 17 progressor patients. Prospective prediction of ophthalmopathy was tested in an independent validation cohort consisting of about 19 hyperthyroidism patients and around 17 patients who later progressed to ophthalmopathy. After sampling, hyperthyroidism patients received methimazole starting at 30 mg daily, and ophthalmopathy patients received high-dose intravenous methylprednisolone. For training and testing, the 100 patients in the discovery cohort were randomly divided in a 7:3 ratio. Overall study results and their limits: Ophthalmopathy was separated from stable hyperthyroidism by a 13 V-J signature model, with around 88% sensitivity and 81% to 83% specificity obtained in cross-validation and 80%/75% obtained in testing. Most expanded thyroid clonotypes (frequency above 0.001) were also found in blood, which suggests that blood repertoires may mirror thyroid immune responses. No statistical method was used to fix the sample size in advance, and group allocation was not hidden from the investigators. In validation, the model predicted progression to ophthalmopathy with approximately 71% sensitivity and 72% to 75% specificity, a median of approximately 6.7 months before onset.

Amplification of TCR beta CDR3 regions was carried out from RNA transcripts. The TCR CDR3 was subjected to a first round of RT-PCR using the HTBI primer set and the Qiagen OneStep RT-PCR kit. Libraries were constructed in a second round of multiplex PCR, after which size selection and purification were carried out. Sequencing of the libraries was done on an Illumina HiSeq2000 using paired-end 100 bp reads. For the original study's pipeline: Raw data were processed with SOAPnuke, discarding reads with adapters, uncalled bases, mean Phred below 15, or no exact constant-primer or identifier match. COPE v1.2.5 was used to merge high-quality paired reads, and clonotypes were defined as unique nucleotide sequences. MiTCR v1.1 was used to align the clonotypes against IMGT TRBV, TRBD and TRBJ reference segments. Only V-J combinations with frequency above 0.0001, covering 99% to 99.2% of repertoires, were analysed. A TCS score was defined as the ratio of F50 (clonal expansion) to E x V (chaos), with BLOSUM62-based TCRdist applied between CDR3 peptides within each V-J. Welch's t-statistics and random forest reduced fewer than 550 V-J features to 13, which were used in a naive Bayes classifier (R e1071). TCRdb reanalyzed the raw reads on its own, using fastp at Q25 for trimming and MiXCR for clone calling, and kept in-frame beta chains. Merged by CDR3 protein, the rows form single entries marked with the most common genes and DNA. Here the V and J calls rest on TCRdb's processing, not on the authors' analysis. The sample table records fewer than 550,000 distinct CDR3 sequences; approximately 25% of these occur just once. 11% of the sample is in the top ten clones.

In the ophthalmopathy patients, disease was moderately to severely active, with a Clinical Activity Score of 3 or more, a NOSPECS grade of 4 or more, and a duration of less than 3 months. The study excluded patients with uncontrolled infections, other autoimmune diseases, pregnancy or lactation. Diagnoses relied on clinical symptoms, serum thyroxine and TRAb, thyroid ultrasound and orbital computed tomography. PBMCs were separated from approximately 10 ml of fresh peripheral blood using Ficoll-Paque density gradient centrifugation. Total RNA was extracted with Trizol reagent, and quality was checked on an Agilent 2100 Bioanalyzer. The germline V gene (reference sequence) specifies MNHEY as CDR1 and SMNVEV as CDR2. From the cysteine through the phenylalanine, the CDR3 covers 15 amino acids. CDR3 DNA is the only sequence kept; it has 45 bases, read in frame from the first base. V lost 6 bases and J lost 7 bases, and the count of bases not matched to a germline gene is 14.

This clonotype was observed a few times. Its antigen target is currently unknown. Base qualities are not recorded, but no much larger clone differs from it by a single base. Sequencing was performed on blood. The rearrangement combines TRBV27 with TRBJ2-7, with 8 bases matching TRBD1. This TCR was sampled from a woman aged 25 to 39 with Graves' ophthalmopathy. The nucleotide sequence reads TGTGCCAGCAGCTTAGAAGAACCAGGGGGCGATGAGCAGTACTTC. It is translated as CASSLEEPGGDEQYF.